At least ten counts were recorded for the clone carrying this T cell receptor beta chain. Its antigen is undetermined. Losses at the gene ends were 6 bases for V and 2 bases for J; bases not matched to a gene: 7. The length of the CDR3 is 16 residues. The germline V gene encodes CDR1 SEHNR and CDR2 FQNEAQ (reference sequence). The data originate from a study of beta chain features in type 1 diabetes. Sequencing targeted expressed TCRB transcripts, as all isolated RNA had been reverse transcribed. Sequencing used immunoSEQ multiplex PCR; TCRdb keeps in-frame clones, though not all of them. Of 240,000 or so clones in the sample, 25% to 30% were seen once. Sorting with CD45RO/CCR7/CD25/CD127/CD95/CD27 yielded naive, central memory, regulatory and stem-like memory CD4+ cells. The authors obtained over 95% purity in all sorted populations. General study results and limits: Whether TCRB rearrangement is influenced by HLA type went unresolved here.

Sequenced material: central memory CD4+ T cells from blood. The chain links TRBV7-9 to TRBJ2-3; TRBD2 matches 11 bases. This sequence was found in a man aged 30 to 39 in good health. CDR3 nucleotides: TGTGCCAGCAGGCTGGGACTAGCGGATTCCACAGATACGCAGTATTTT. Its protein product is CASRLGLADSTDTQYF.